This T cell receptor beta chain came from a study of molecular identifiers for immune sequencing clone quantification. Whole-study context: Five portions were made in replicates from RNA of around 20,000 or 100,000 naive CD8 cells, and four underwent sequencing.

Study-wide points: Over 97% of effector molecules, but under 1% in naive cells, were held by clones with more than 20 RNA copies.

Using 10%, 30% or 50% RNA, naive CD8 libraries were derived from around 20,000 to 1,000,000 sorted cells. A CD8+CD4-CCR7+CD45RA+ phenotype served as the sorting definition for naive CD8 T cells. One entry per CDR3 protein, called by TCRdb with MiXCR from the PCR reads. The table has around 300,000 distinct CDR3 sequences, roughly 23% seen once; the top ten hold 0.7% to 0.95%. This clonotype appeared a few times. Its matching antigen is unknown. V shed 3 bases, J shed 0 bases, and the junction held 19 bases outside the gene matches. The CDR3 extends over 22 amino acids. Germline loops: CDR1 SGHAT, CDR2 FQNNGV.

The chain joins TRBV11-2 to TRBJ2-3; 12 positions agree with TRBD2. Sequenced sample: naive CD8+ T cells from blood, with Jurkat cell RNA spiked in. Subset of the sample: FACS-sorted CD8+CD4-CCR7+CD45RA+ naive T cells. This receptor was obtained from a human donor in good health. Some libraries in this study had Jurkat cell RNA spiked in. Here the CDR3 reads CASSLQRMPWTSGVGSTDTQYF. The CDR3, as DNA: TGTGCCAGCAGCTTGCAACGAATGCCCTGGACTAGCGGGGTGGGTAGCACAGATACGCAGTATTTT.